The present TCR beta chain was sequenced within a study of blood T cell repertoires in COVID-19 (dated by TCRdb to 2020 to 2021). Describing the broader study: The collaborator samples originated in the United States, Italy and Spain and spanned the acute and convalescent phases of COVID-19. The material from the prospective study consisted of cDNA or gDNA derived from T cells, B-cell-depleted T cells, or PBMCs. The dataset comprised deeply sampled blood TCRbeta repertoires from subjects exposed to, actively infected with, or recovered from COVID-19. A freely available public database, intended as a resource for researchers studying the immune response to SARS-CoV-2, is where the repertoires were released. The samples were drawn from the first 160 participants of the ongoing ImmuneRACE study and from some 1,300 subjects provided by 6 global collaborators. The sample metadata nearly always contained a de-identified subject ID, COVID-19 status, age in years and sex. Where available, HLA class I and class II types were obtained from metadata supplied by the sample provider rather than from assay-based typing. The research as a whole found: How much clinical and demographic metadata was included differed by source and by participant, and the metadata was provided uncurated.

Worth noting for this clone: The antigen it binds to is not known. The record has no base qualities; no much larger clone is one base away.

TCRbeta CDR3 regions were amplified from genomic DNA by means of the immunoSEQ Assay, a bias-controlled multiplex PCR. As for the original processing: The number of nucleated cells in each sample was estimated from the amplification of reference gene primers within the assay. Sequence reads were collapsed and filtered to measure the absolute abundance of every unique TCRbeta CDR3 rearrangement. For each sample, productive Simpson clonality was calculated as the square root of Simpson's diversity index over productive rearrangements. TCRdb holds this immuneACCESS table with in-frame rearrangements only. Some clones are missing; in checked studies, unresolved V genes explain under half, and the rest has no known cause. V and J calls and clone size are given by that table; D and trimming were obtained from the DNA. The sample contains 150,000 to 200,000 clones, approximately 86% of them found a single time. 15% to 20% of the sample belongs to the ten largest clones.

In the prospective study, participants were about 18 to 95 years old, resided in 24 geographic areas of the United States, and were enrolled through a virtual design. Cohort assignment in the prospective study relied on participant-reported clinical history from a screening survey and a study questionnaire. For ImmuneRACE Cohort 3, a participant was defined as recovered based on two consecutive negative NP/OP PCR tests, clearance by a healthcare professional, or resolution of symptoms. In the prospective study, whole blood, serum and a nasopharyngeal or oropharyngeal swab were collected from each participant by mobile phlebotomists. Prospective study participants could optionally give additional blood draws and questionnaires over an approximately two-month period. Prospective study blood samples were shipped either frozen or at room temperature before DNA extraction. This clonotype was obtained from a man in his 60s who had recovered from COVID-19. Sequenced material: PBMCs or T cells enriched from blood (not recorded which).

The DNA is as follows: TGTGCCAGCAGGGACCACAGGGATCAGCCCCAGCATTTT. This codes for CASRDHRDQPQHF. The rearranged chain carries TRBV2 and TRBJ1-5, and the D gene may be TRBD1, 6 bases matching. Spanning cysteine to phenylalanine, the CDR3 consists of 13 amino acids. The sequence is cut down to CDR3 DNA, 39 bases in frame from base 1. The V end loses 6 bases and the J end loses 5 bases, and a stretch of 11 bases separates them. In the germline V gene, CDR1 corresponds to SNHLY and CDR2 to FYNNEI.